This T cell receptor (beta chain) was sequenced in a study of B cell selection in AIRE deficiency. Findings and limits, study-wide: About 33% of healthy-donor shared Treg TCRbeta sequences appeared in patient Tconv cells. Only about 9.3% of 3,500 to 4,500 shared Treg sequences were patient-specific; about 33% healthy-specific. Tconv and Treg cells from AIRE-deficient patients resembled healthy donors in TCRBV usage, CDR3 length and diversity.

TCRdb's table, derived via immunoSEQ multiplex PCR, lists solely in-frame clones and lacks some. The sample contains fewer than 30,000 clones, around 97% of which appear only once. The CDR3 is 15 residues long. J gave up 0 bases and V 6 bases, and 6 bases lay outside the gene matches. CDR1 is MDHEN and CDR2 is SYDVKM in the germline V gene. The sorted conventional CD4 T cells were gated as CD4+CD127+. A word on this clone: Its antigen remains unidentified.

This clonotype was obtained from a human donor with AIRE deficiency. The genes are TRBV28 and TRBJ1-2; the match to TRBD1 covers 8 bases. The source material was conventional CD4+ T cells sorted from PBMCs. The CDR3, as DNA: TGTGCCAGCAGCCCCGGGACAGGTGCTAACTATGGCTACACCTTC. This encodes CASSPGTGANYGYTF.